This record covers a single T cell receptor beta chain. The DNA input per sorted-subset replicate PCR was 150 to 200 ng, corresponding to 25,000 to 35,000 T cell genomes. Only in-frame clones appear in the TCRdb table, and some are missing; sequencing was by immunoSEQ multiplex PCR. Among some 2.1 million clones, 90% to 95% were seen once, and the ten largest hold 0.1% to 0.15%. The source of the sample is a study of shared clonotypes between healthy human individuals. About the research overall: Each donor's CD4 naive and CD4 memory cells filled three plates apiece, CD8 naive two, and CD8 memory one.

The donor cohort consisted entirely of Caucasian adults residing in Nashville, Tennessee. This CDR3 is built from 13 residues. Germline V lookup: CDR1 MDHEN, CDR2 SYDVKM. V was cut by 4 bases and J by 5 bases, with 12 bases left in between. The clonotype was recovered from a man aged 18 to 35 in good health. This sequence joins TRBV28 and TRBJ2-7, with a tentative D call TRBD1 (6 bases). Material for sequencing was naive CD4+ T cells sorted from blood. Subset described: CD45RA+ positively selected. The CDR3 DNA sequence: TGTGCCAGCAGTTCCGGACAGTTGAACGAGCAGTACTTC. Translating it yields CASSSGQLNEQYF.